A selection of T cell receptor beta chains follows, all from one sample in a study of regulatory T cells in long-lasting Graves disease. Each CDR3 protein gets one entry after TCRdb re-called the multiplex PCR reads with MiXCR. The sample has roughly 450,000 distinct CDR3 sequences, less than 25% seen once; the top ten hold under 9%. Sequencing was performed on peripheral blood mononuclear cells (PBMCs), taken when the disease was refractory, from a patient treated with antithyroid drugs. The receptors shown here come from a female donor with Graves disease. Both conserved end residues are part of each CDR3. A D gene is named only where the DNA matches it firmly. The size field is filled for only some rows; it gives once, few, many or a size class.

j_call d_call v_call clone_size cdr3_aa cdr3_nt
TRBJ2-7 . TRBV7-3 . CASSHQGEGLEEQYF TGTGCCAGCAGCCACCAGGGGGAGGGGCTTGAAGAGCAGTACTTC
TRBJ2-7 . TRBV30 many CALGIAYEQYF TGTGCCCTCGGGATTGCCTACGAGCAGTACTTC
TRBJ2-2 . TRBV11-2 . CASSLDYNSGELFF TGTGCCAGCAGCCTGGACTATAACAGCGGGGAGCTGTTTTTT
TRBJ1-3 . TRBV28 many CASSLYPDPGNTIYF TGTGCCAGCAGTCTCTATCCGGACCCTGGAAACACCATATATTTT
TRBJ2-2 TRBD1 TRBV27 few CASSLGTGGTGELFF TGTGCCAGCAGCCTCGGGACAGGGGGTACCGGGGAGCTGTTTTTT
TRBJ1-2 . TRBV29-1 many CSAPTFNYGYTF TGCAGCGCTCCGACATTTAACTATGGCTACACCTTC
TRBJ2-3 TRBD1 TRBV7-3 . CASSFDPLSGQDPDTQYF TGTGCCAGCAGCTTCGATCCGCTCTCGGGACAGGATCCAGATACGCAGTATTTT
TRBJ2-2 . TRBV4-2 . CASSQARNRAGELFF TGTGCCAGCAGCCAAGCCCGAAACCGGGCCGGGGAGCTGTTTTTT
TRBJ1-6 . TRBV5-1 . CASSWGRNSPLHF TGCGCCAGCAGCTGGGGGCGGAATTCACCCCTCCACTTT
TRBJ2-7 TRBD2 TRBV20-1 many CSASPAVTGTRSYEQYF TGCAGTGCTAGCCCCGCGGTTACCGGGACTAGAAGCTACGAGCAGTACTTC
TRBJ2-6 . TRBV6-5 . CASCLVFGSGANVLTF TGTGCCAGCTGTTTGGTCTTCGGCTCTGGGGCCAACGTCCTGACTTTC
TRBJ2-6 . TRBV24-1 few CATSKDSSSGANVLTF TGTGCCACCAGCAAGGACTCCAGCTCTGGGGCCAACGTCCTGACTTTC
TRBJ1-2 . TRBV3-1 few CASSQDRVLGGYGYTF TGTGCCAGCAGCCAAGATCGGGTACTTGGGGGCTATGGCTACACCTTC
TRBJ2-7 . TRBV30 many CAWSVQGYEQYF TGTGCCTGGAGTGTACAGGGATACGAGCAGTACTTC
TRBJ1-2 . TRBV7-9 . CASSLTPGDYGYTF TGTGCCAGCAGCTTAACTCCTGGAGACTATGGCTACACCTTC
TRBJ1-1 . TRBV7-3 few CASSDRGRGITEAFF TGTGCCAGCAGCGACAGAGGCAGGGGTATTACTGAAGCTTTCTTT